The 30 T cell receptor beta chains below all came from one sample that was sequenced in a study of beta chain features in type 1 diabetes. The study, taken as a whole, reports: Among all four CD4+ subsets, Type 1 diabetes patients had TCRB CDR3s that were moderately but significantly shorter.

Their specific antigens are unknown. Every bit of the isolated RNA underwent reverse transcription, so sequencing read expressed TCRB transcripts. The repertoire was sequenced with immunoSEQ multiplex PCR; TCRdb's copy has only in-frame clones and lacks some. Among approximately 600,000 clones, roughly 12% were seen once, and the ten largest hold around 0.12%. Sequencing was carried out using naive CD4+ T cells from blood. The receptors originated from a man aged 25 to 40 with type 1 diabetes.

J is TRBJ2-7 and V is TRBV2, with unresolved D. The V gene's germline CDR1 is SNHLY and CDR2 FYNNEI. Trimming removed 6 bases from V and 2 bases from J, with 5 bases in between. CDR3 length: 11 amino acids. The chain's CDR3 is CASSRTYEQYF. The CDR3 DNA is TGTGCCAGCAGCCGGACCTACGAGCAGTACTTC.

CDR3 amino acids: CASSFAGSDQPQHF. In nucleotides, the CDR3 is TGCGCCAGCAGCTTTGCGGGGTCCGATCAGCCCCAGCATTTT. The chain joins TRBV5-1 to TRBJ1-5; D gene uncertain. The V end was cut by 2 bases, the J end by 5 bases, with 11 bases between. Germline V gene data show CDR1 as SGHRS and CDR2 as YFSETQ. This CDR3 spans 14 amino acids.

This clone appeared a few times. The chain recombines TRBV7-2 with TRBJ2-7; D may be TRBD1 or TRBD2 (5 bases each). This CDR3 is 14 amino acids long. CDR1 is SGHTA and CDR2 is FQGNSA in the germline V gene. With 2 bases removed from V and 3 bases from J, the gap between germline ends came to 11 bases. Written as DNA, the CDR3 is TGTGCCAGCAGCTTACTGGGACGCCTCTACGAGCAGTACTTC. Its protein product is CASSLLGRLYEQYF. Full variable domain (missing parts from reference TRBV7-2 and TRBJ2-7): GAGVSQSPSNKVTEKGKDVELRCDPISGHTALYWYRQSLGQGLEFLIYFQGNSAPDKSGLPSDRFSAERTGGSVSTLTIQRTQQEDSAVYLCASSLLGRLYEQYFGPGTRLTVT.

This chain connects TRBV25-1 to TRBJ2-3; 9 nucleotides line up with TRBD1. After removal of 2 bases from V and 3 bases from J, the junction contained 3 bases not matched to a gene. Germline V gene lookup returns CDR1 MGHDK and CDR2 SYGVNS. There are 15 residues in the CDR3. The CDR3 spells CASSETGGVTDTQYF. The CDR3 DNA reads TGTGCCAGCAGTGAAACAGGGGGCGTAACAGATACGCAGTATTTT.

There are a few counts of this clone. CDR3 bases: TGTGCCACCAGCTCGGAGGGCCTCTACGAGCAGTACTTC. This sequence encodes CATSSEGLYEQYF. The V and J genes are TRBV15 and TRBJ2-7; D might be TRBD2 (6 bases). Trimming took 5 bases from V and 3 from J, leaving 11 bases between them. The CDR3 has 13 amino acids. CDR1 LNHNV and CDR2 YYDKDF come from the germline V gene (reference sequence).

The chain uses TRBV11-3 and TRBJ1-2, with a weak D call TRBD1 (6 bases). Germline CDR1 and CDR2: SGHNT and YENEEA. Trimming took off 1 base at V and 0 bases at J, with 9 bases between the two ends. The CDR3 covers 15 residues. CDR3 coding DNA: TGTGCCAGCAGCTTAGGGGGACACACTAACTATGGCTACACCTTC. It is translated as CASSLGGHTNYGYTF.

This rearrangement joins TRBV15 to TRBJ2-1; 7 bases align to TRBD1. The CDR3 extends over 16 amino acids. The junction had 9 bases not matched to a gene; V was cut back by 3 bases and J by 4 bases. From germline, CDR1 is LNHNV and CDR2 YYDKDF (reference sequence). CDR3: CATSSTTGDNYNEQFF. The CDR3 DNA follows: TGTGCCACCAGCAGTACTACAGGGGACAATTACAATGAGCAGTTCTTC.

DNA of the CDR3: TGCAGCGTTGGGGGTATTGGGGAGACCCAGTACTTC. It specifies CSVGGIGETQYF. The chain couples TRBV29-1 to TRBJ2-5, with D hard to call. Germline CDR1 SQVTM, CDR2 ANQGSEA. The CDR3 length is 12 residues. V was shortened by 4 bases and J by 5 bases, with 11 bases between the two germline ends.

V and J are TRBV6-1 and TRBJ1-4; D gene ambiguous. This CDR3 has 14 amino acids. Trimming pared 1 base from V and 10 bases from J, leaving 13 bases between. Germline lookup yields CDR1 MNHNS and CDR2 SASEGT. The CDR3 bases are TGTGCCAGCAGTGAAGGCGGAGGGTCGGGAAAACTGTTTTTT. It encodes CASSEGGGSGKLFF.

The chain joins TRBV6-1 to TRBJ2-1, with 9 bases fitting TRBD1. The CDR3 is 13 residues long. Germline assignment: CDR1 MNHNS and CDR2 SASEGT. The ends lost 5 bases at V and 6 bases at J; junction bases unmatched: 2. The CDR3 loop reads CASSRDRVNEQFF. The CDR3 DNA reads TGTGCCAGCAGTAGGGACAGGGTCAATGAGCAGTTCTTC.

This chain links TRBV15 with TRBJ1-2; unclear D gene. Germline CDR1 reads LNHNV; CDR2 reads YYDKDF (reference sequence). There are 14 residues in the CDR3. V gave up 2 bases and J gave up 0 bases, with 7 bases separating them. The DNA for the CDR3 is TGTGCCACCAGCAGAAGGGATACTAACTATGGCTACACCTTC. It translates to CATSRRDTNYGYTF.

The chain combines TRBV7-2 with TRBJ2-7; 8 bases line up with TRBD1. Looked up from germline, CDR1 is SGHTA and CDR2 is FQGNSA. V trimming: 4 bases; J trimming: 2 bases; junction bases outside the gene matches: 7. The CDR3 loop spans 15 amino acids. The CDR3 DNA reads TGTGCCAGCAGCTCCAGGACAGGGCTTCCCTACGAGCAGTACTTC. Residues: CASSSRTGLPYEQYF.

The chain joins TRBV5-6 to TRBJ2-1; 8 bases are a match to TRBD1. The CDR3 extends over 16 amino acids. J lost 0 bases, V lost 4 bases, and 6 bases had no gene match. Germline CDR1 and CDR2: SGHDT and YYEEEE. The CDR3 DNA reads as TGTGCCAGCAGCCAAATAGGACAGGGCTCCTACAATGAGCAGTTCTTC. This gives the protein CASSQIGQGSYNEQFF.

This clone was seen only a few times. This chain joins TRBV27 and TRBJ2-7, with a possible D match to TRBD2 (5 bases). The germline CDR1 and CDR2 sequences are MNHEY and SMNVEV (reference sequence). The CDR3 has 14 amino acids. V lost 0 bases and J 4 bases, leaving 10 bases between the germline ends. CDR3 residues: CASSLSNGGYEQYF. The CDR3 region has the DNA TGTGCCAGCAGTTTATCGAATGGAGGTTACGAGCAGTACTTC.

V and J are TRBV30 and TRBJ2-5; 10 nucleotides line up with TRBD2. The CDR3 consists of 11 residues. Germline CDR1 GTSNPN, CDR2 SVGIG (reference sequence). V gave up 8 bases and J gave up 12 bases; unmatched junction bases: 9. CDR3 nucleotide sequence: TGTGCCGGGGGAGCGGGGGGGATTAAGTACTTC. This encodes CAGGAGGIKYF.

The CDR3 reads CASSSNGVYGYTF. DNA of the CDR3: TGTGCCAGCAGCTCAAACGGGGTTTATGGCTACACCTTC. The chain uses TRBV7-8 and TRBJ1-2, with D unresolved. CDR3 length: 13 residues. Germline-derived CDR1 and CDR2 are SGHVS and FQNEAQ. Trimming took off 4 bases at V and 5 bases at J, with 11 bases between the two ends.

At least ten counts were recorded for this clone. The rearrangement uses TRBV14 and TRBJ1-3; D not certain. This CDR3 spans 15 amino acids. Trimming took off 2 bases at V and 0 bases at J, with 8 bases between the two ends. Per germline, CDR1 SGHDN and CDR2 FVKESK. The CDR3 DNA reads TGTGCCAGCAGCCAAAGCAGATCCTCTGGAAACACCATATATTTT. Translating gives CASSQSRSSGNTIYF.

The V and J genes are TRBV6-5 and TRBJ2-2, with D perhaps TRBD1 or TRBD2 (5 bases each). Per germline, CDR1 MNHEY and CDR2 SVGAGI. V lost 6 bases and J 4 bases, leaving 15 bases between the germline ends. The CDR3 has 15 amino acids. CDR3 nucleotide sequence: TGTGCCAGCAGGCGACTACAGGAGTCCACCGGGGAGCTGTTTTTT. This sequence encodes CASRRLQESTGELFF.

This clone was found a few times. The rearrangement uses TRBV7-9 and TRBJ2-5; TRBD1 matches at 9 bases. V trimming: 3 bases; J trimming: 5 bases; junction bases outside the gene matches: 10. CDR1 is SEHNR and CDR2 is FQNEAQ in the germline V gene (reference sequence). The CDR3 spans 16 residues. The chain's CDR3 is CASSFAPGQGGETQYF. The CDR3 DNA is TGTGCCAGCAGCTTCGCGCCGGGACAGGGAGGGGAGACCCAGTACTTC.

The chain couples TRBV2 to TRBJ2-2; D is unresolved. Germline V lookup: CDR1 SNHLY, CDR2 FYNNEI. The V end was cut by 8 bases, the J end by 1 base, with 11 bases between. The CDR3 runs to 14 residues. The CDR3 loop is CASSSSMNTGELFF. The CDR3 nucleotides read TGTGCCAGCTCTAGTTCTATGAACACCGGGGAGCTGTTTTTT.

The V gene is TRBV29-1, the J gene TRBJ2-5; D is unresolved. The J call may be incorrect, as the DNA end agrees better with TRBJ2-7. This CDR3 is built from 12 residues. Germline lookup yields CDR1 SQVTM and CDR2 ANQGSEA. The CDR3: CSVGTVSYEQYF. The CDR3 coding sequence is TGCAGCGTTGGAACAGTCTCCTACGAGCAGTACTTC.

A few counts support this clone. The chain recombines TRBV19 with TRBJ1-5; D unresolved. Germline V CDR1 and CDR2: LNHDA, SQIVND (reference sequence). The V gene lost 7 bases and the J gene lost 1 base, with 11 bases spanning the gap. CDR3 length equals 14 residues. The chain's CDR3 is CASTLTQSNQPQHF. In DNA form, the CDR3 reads TGTGCCAGTACTTTGACACAAAGCAATCAGCCCCAGCATTTT.

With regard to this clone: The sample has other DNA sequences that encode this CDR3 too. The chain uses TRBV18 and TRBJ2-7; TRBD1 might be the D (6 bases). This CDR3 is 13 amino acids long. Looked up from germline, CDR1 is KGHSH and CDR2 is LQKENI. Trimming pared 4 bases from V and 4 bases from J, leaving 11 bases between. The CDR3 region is CASSRGQNYEQYF. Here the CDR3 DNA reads TGTGCCAGCTCACGTGGACAGAATTACGAGCAGTACTTC.

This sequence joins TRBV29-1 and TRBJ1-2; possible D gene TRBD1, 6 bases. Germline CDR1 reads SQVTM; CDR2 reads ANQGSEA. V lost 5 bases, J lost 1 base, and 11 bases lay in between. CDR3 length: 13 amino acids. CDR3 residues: CSVRQALNYGYTF. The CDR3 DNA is TGCAGCGTTCGACAGGCCCTTAACTATGGCTACACCTTC.

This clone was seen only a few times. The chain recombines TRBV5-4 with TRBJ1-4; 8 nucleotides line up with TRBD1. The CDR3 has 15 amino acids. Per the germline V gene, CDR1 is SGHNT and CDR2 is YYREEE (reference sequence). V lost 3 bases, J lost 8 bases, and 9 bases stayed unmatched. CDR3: CASSSRQGREEKLFF. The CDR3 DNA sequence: TGTGCCAGCAGCTCCCGACAGGGGAGGGAAGAAAAACTGTTTTTT.

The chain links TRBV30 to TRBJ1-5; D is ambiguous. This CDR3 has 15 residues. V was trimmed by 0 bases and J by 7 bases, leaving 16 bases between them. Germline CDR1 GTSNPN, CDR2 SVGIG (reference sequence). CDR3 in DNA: TGTGCCTGGAGTGTGAGGGCAGGTCTGGGGCAGCCCCAGCATTTT. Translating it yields CAWSVRAGLGQPQHF.

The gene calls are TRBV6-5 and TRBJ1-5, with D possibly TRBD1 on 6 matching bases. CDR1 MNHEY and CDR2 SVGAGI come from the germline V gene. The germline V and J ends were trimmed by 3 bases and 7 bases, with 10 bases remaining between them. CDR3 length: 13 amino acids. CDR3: CASSYTGQQPQHF. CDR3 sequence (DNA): TGTGCCAGCAGTTATACAGGGCAACAGCCCCAGCATTTT.

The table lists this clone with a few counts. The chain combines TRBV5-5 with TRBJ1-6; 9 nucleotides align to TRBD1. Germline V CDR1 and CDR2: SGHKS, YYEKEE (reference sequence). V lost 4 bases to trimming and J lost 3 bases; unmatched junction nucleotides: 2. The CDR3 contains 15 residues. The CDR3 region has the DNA TGTGCCAGCAGCGGGACAGGGCACTATAATTCACCCCTCCACTTT. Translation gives CASSGTGHYNSPLHF.

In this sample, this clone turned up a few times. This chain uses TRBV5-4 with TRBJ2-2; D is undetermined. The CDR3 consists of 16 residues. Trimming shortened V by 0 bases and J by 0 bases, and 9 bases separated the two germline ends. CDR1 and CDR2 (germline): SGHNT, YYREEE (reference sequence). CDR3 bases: TGTGCCAGCAGCTTGGTGGTCGCAACGAACACCGGGGAGCTGTTTTTT. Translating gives CASSLVVATNTGELFF. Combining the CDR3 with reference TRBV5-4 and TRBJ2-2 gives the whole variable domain ETGVTQSPTHLIKTRGQQVTLRCSSQSGHNTVSWYQQALGQGPQFIFQYYREEENGRGNFPPRFSGLQFPNYSSELNVNALELDDSALYLCASSLVVATNTGELFFGEGSRLTVL.

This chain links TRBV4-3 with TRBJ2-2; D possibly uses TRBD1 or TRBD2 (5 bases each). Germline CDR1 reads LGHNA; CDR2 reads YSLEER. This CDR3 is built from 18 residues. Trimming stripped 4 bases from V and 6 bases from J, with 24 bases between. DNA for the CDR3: TGCGCCAGCAGCCGAGCCTCCGGGACCGCTGTAAGGGCCGGGGAGCTGTTTTTT. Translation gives CASSRASGTAVRAGELFF.